This entry features one TCR beta chain sequence. This specimen belongs to a study of T cell changes during pregnancy in multiple sclerosis. Sequencing used immunoSEQ multiplex PCR; TCRdb keeps in-frame clones, though not all of them. Seen here are about 94,000 clones, around 94% observed once, and the top ten hold 0.7% to 0.95%. Per the germline V gene, CDR1 is MNHNS and CDR2 is SASEGT. The V and J ends lost 5 bases and 6 bases respectively, with 16 bases between them. This CDR3 is built from 14 residues. The sequence derives from a female donor with multiple sclerosis, enrolled in a pregnancy study. The material sequenced was peripheral blood, taken in the third trimester of pregnancy. V is TRBV6-1 and J is TRBJ1-2; D gene uncertain. The CDR3 region is CASSPRGKVHGYTF. As DNA, the CDR3 is TGTGCCAGCAGTCCTCGGGGTAAGGTCCATGGCTACACCTTC.